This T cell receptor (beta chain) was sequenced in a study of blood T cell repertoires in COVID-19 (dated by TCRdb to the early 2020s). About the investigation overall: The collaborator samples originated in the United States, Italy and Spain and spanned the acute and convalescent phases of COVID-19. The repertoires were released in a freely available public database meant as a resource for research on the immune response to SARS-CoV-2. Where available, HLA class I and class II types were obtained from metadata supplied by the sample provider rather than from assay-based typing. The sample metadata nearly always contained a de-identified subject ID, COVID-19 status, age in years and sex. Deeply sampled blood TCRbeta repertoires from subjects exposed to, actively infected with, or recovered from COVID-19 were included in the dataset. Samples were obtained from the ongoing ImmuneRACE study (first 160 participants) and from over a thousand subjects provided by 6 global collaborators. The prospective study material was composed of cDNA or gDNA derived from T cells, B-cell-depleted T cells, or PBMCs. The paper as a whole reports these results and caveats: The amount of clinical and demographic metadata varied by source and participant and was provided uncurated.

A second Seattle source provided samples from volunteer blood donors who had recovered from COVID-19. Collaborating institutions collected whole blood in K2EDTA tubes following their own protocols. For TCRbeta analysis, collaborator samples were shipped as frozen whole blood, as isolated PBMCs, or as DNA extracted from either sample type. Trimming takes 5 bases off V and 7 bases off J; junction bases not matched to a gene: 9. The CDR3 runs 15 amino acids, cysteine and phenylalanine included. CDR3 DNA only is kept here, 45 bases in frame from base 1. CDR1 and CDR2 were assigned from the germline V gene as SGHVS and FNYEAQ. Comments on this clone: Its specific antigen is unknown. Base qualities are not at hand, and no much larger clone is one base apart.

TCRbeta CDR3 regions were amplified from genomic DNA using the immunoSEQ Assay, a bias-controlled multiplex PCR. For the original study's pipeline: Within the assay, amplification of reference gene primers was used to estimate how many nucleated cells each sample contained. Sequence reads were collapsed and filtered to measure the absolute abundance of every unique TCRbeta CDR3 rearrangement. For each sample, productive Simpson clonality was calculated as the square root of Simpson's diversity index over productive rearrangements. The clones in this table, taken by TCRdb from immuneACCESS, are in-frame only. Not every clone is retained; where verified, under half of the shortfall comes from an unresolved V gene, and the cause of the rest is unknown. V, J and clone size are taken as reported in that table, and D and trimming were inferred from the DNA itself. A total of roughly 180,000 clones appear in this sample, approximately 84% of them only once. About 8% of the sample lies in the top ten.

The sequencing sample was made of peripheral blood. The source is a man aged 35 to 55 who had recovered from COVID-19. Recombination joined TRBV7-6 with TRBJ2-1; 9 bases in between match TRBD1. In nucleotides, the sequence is TGTGCCAGCAGCGGCCGGGACAGGGCTGTTAATGAGCAGTTCTTC. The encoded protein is CASSGRDRAVNEQFF.